The clone carrying this T cell receptor (beta chain) was detected a few times. The record originates from a study of T cell changes during pregnancy in multiple sclerosis. The germline gives CDR1 WSHSY, CDR2 SAAADI. The CDR3 consists of 15 residues. With V trimmed by 6 bases and J by 8 bases, 10 bases remained unmatched. Sequenced by immunoSEQ multiplex PCR; TCRdb stores in-frame clones only, minus some. The sample includes tens of thousands of clones, around 94% of them seen just once. The starting material was CD4+ T cells from peripheral blood mononuclear cells, obtained before pregnancy. The chain couples TRBV10-2 to TRBJ1-4; 9 bases are a match to TRBD1. This TCR derives from a female donor with multiple sclerosis, enrolled in a pregnancy study. Here the CDR3 reads CASSPGTGKGEKLFF. CDR3 nucleotide sequence: TGCGCCAGCAGCCCCGGGACAGGGAAAGGCGAAAAACTGTTTTTT.